The clone carrying this TCR beta chain was counted once. This sample was taken from a study of blood T cells in healthy people across ages. The germline V gene encodes CDR1 SGHRS and CDR2 YFSETQ. V was cut by 0 bases and J by 4 bases, with 20 bases left in between. The CDR3 is 18 residues long. Primed by a sample-barcoded 5' primer and a J-beta primer mix, a second PCR proceeded for 7 to 11 cycles. TCRdb processed the 5' RACE reads anew with MiXCR; each CDR3 protein has one entry. The repertoire holds 1.5 million to 2 million distinct CDR3 sequences, about two fifths seen once, with about 21% in the top ten.

This receptor was obtained from a human donor in good health. Sequenced sample: blood. V gene TRBV5-1 combines with J gene TRBJ2-1; D is undetermined. The CDR3, as DNA: TGCGCCAGCAGCTTGGGCAGGCTTTCACGATTCGTTTACAATGAGCAGTTCTTC. This encodes CASSLGRLSRFVYNEQFF.